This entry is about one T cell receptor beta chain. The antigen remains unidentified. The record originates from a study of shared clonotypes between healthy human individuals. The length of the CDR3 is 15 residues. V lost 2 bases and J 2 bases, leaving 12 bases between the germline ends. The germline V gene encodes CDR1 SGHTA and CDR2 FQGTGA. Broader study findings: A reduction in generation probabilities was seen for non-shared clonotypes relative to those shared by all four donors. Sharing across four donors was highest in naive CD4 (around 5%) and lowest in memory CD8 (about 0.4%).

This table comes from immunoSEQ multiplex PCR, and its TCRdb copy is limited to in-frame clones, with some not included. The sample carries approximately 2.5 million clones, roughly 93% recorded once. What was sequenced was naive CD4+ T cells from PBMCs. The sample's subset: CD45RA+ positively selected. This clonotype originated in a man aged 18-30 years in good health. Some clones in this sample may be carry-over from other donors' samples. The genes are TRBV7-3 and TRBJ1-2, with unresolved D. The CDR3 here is CASSLGPTANYGYTF. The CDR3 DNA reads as TGTGCCAGCAGCTTAGGGCCGACTGCAAACTATGGCTACACCTTC.